The text below deals with one T cell receptor beta chain. It lacks a known antigen. No base quality information exists; no much larger clone differs at one position. Ophthalmopathy patients had moderately to severely active disease, Clinical Activity Score of at least 3, NOSPECS grade of at least 4, and duration under 3 months. The study excluded patients with uncontrolled infections, other autoimmune diseases, pregnancy or lactation. Diagnoses were based on clinical symptoms, serum thyroxine and TRAb, thyroid ultrasound and orbital computed tomography. PBMCs were isolated from 7.5 to 10 ml of fresh peripheral blood by Ficoll-Paque density gradient centrifugation. Total RNA was extracted with Trizol reagent, and quality was checked on an Agilent 2100 Bioanalyzer. TCR beta CDR3 regions were amplified from RNA transcripts. The TCR CDR3 was subjected to a first round of RT-PCR using the HTBI primer set and the Qiagen OneStep RT-PCR kit. The libraries were constructed in a second round of multiplex PCR and then size-selected and purified. Paired-end sequencing of the libraries was performed with 100 bp reads on an Illumina HiSeq2000. As for the authors' bioinformatics: Raw data were processed with SOAPnuke, discarding reads with adapters, uncalled bases, mean Phred below 15, or no exact constant-primer or identifier match. COPE v1.2.5 was used to merge high-quality paired reads, and clonotypes were defined as unique nucleotide sequences. MiTCR v1.1 was used to align the clonotypes against IMGT TRBV, TRBD and TRBJ reference segments. The analysis was restricted to V-J combinations with a frequency above 0.0001, which together covered just over 98% of the repertoires. The TCS score was defined as F50 (clonal expansion) divided by E x V (chaos), with BLOSUM62-based TCRdist calculated between CDR3 peptides within each V-J. Welch's t-statistics and random forest reduced fewer than 600 V-J features to 10 to 15, which were used in a naive Bayes classifier (R e1071). In-frame beta chains were kept once TCRdb had trimmed the public reads at Q25 with fastp and called clones with MiXCR. Merged by CDR3 protein, the rows form single entries marked with the most common genes and DNA. The V and J calls were not made by the authors but by TCRdb's processing. The sample has about 270,000 distinct CDR3 sequences on record, roughly 22% of them singletons. The leading ten clones occupy around 64% of the sample.

This sample was included in a study of T cells in Graves' hyperthyroidism and ophthalmopathy (dated by TCRdb to the late 2010s). With respect to the entire study: Peripheral blood samples were taken at initial diagnosis, before any treatment was given. The paper describes TCR Vbeta CDR3 sequencing of about 140 peripheral blood samples, made up of 43 ophthalmopathy patients, more than 70 hyperthyroidism patients and 17 progressor patients. To identify distinguishing TCR V-J signatures, a discovery cohort of 90 to 100 patients was used, comprising 43 with Graves' ophthalmopathy and around 60 with stable Graves' hyperthyroidism. The approximately 98 discovery patients were randomly divided into training and test sets at a 7:3 ratio. Whether ophthalmopathy could be predicted prospectively was tested in an independent validation cohort made up of approximately 19 hyperthyroidism patients plus 17 patients who later progressed to ophthalmopathy. After sampling, hyperthyroidism patients received methimazole starting at 30 mg daily, and ophthalmopathy patients received high-dose intravenous methylprednisolone. In more than 5 Graves' hyperthyroidism patients, the study also compared T-cell repertoires from thyroid tissue with T-cell repertoires from blood. Points the paper makes about the study in general: In validation, the model predicted progression to ophthalmopathy a median of roughly six months before onset, with 65% to 71% sensitivity and 72.22% specificity. No statistical method was used to set the sample size in advance, and investigators knew the group allocation. Most expanded thyroid clonotypes (frequency above 0.001) were also detected in blood, suggesting blood repertoires may reflect thyroid immune responses. In cross-validation, a model built on a 13 V-J signature told ophthalmopathy apart from stable hyperthyroidism with roughly 87% sensitivity and roughly 82% specificity, and in testing the same model reached 80%/75%.

The CDR3 spans 15 residues, from the cysteine through the phenylalanine. CDR3 DNA only is kept here, 45 bases in frame from base 1. The germline ends are 14 bases apart after V is trimmed by 6 bases and J by 0 bases. Taken from the germline V gene, the CDR1 and CDR2 loops are SGHTA and FQGNSA. The rearranged segments are TRBV7-2 and TRBJ1-1; possibly the D gene is TRBD1, per 5 matching bases. Sequenced material: blood. The origin of this receptor is a man aged 25-40 years with Graves' ophthalmopathy. The DNA is as follows: TGTGCCAGCAGTTACTTGGGGGGATTGAACACTGAAGCTTTCTTT. Translated, this is CASSYLGGLNTEAFF.